Sequencing of this T cell receptor beta chain was carried out in a study of T cell repertoires in cytomegalovirus infection. Points on this clonotype: As yet, its antigen is unknown.

The germline V gene encodes CDR1 LNHDA and CDR2 SQIVND (reference sequence). V was clipped by 9 bases and J by 1 base, with 17 bases between them. CDR3 length: 15 amino acids. TCRdb reprocessed the reads via MiXCR and lists one record per CDR3 protein. The data hold some 590,000 distinct CDR3 sequences, with roughly 42% observed a single time. The source material was cultured PBMCs, sampled from culture after CMV antigen stimulation. This receptor was identified in a human donor in good health (CMV status not recorded). Some clones in this sample may be carry-over from other donors' samples. The V gene is TRBV19, the J gene TRBJ2-3; maybe TRBD2 (6 bases). CDR3 amino acids: CARERGGVGTDTQYF. In DNA, the CDR3 is TGTGCCAGGGAGAGGGGCGGGGTCGGCACAGATACGCAGTATTTT.